Each of the 8 T cell receptor beta chains below was sequenced from the same sample in a study of blood T cell repertoires in COVID-19. Measured with immunoSEQ multiplex PCR; TCRdb has only the in-frame clones, and not every one. The top ten clones hold roughly 50% of a sample with around 65,000 clones, 60% to 80% of them seen once. The material sequenced was peripheral blood. These receptors came from a human donor in a cohort sampled during active COVID-19.

This chain uses TRBV11-2 with TRBJ1-6; maybe TRBD1 (6 bases). The CDR3 is 14 amino acids. The ends were cut back, 1 base at V and 10 bases at J, with 11 bases in the middle. Germline CDR1 and CDR2: SGHAT and FQNNGV. The chain's CDR3 is CASSLAGDFSPLHF. CDR3 nucleotide sequence: TGTGCCAGCAGCTTAGCAGGGGATTTCTCACCCCTCCACTTT.

V gene TRBV28 combines with J gene TRBJ1-4; D gene uncertain. The CDR3 is 13 amino acids. In germline, CDR1 is MDHEN, CDR2 SYDVKM. V was trimmed by 8 bases and J by 3 bases, leaving 10 bases between them. The CDR3 DNA sequence: TGTGCCAGCCTCAGTGGGCCTAATGAAAAACTGTTTTTT. It is translated as CASLSGPNEKLFF. Full variable domain (rest looked up from reference TRBV28 and TRBJ1-4): DVKVTQSSRYLVKRTGEKVFLECVQDMDHENMFWYRQDPGLGLRLIYFSYDVKMKEKGDIPEGYSVSREKKERFSLILESASTNQTSMYLCASLSGPNEKLFFGSGTQLSVL.

This clone was seen more than once but under ten times. In DNA, the CDR3 is TGTGCCTGGATCCCGGGACAGGGGGCGACTAGCTCCTACGAGCAGTACTTC. It specifies CAWIPGQGATSSYEQYF. The J gene is TRBJ2-7, the V gene TRBV30; 12 bases are shared with TRBD1. CDR3 length equals 17 residues. Germline CDR1 and CDR2: GTSNPN and SVGIG (reference sequence). J lost 0 bases, V lost 4 bases, and 10 bases had no gene match.

V usage is TRBV5-1 and J usage is TRBJ2-7; TRBD1 agrees at 8 bases. Germline V CDR1 and CDR2: SGHRS, YFSETQ. Losses at the gene ends were 4 bases for V and 1 base for J; bases not matched to a gene: 4. This CDR3 has 14 residues. The DNA of the CDR3 is TGCGCCAGCAGCGGGACAGGAATTTCCTACGAGCAGTACTTC. Its translation is CASSGTGISYEQYF.

This clone was seen only a few times. The chain carries TRBV27 and TRBJ1-6; tentative D call: TRBD1 (6 bases). The ends were cut back, 6 bases at V and 5 bases at J, with 11 bases in the middle. The CDR3 loop spans 14 amino acids. CDR1 MNHEY and CDR2 SMNVEV come from the germline V gene (reference sequence). This CDR3 is CASRPGHDNSPLHF. For the CDR3, the DNA is TGTGCCAGCAGACCGGGACATGATAATTCACCCCTCCACTTT.

V and J are TRBV9 and TRBJ1-3, with 8 bases fitting TRBD1. Germline loops: CDR1 SGDLS, CDR2 YYNGEE. The CDR3 consists of 16 residues. Trimming took 0 bases from V and 2 from J; bases not matched to a gene: 4. The CDR3 loop reads CASSVDVRGPGNTIYF. In DNA form, the CDR3 reads TGTGCCAGCAGCGTAGATGTCAGGGGGCCTGGAAACACCATATATTTT. Complete variable domain (other parts from reference TRBV9 and TRBJ1-3): DSGVTQTPKHLITATGQRVTLRCSPRSGDLSVYWYQQSLDQGLQFLIQYYNGEERAKGNILERFSAQQFPDLHSELNLSSLELGDSALYFCASSVDVRGPGNTIYFGEGSWLTVV.

The chain employs TRBV18 and TRBJ2-3; 8 positions agree with TRBD1. V dropped 4 bases and J dropped 13; count of bases not matched to a gene: 7. The V gene's germline CDR1 is KGHSH and CDR2 LQKENI. This CDR3 contains 12 residues. This CDR3 is CASSLGQEEKYF. For the CDR3, the DNA is TGTGCCAGCTCACTGGGACAGGAGGAAAAGTATTTT.

This chain links TRBV19 with TRBJ1-5, with D unresolved. Germline V gene lookup returns CDR1 LNHDA and CDR2 SQIVND (reference sequence). The CDR3 loop spans 14 amino acids. V dropped 2 bases and J dropped 7 bases, with 12 bases sitting between them. Written as DNA, the CDR3 is TGTGCCAGTAGTATACGCCCCCGGGAACAGCCCCAGCATTTT. It translates to CASSIRPREQPQHF.